These 23 T cell receptor beta chains originate from one sample sequenced in a study of human T cells and chemical hapten exposure. From the RACE reads, TCRdb called clonotypes with MiXCR, one entry per CDR3 protein. The sample holds approximately 80,000 distinct CDR3 sequences, around 7.8% seen once. Specified time point: patch test 1, 2 weeks after DPC sensitization. Treatment in this sample: therapeutic diphenylcyclopropenone sensitization with weekly scalp DPC. This material consisted of whole blood, taken in connection with sensitization to the hapten diphenylcyclopropenone (DPC). The receptors stem from a young woman with alopecia areata. Some clones in this sample may be carry-over from other donors' samples.

This clonotype has ten or more counts. J is TRBJ2-3 and V is TRBV7-2; 8 nucleotides line up with TRBD1. The CDR3 sequence is 15 residues long. From germline, CDR1 is SGHTA and CDR2 FQGNSA. Trimming removed 5 bases from V and 2 bases from J; junction bases left unmatched: 6. The CDR3 loop is CASSLRQGFTDTQYF. CDR3 nucleotide sequence: TGTGCCAGCAGCCTTCGACAGGGGTTCACAGATACGCAGTATTTT.

The sample holds a few counts of this clonotype. The gene calls are TRBV18 and TRBJ2-5; D gene uncertain. This CDR3 spans 11 amino acids. V lost 3 bases, J lost 5 bases, and 4 bases lay in between. Germline lookup yields CDR1 KGHSH and CDR2 LQKENI. CDR3: CASSPFETQYF. As DNA, the CDR3 is TGTGCCAGCTCACCCTTCGAGACCCAGTACTTC.

The chain has TRBV24-1 and TRBJ2-3; D unclear. The CDR3 contains 13 residues. The V gene lost 0 bases and the J gene lost 5 bases, with 5 bases spanning the gap. Germline lookup yields CDR1 KGHDR and CDR2 SFDVKD. CDR3 protein: CATSDLNEDTQYF. In DNA form, the CDR3 reads TGTGCCACCAGTGATTTGAATGAAGATACGCAGTATTTT.

This clonotype came up many times. The J gene is TRBJ2-5, the V gene TRBV29-1; no definite D call. Germline assignment: CDR1 SQVTM and CDR2 ANQGSEA. V was trimmed by 4 bases and J by 5 bases, leaving 14 bases between them. The CDR3 loop spans 13 amino acids. In DNA, the CDR3 is TGCAGCGTTGCTAATCGGCTGGTGGAGACCCAGTACTTC. Residues: CSVANRLVETQYF. The variable domain in full, completed from reference TRBV29-1 and TRBJ2-5, reads SAVISQKPSRDICQRGTSLTIQCQVDSQVTMMFWYRQQPGQSLTLIATANQGSEATYESGFVIDKFPISRPNLTFSTLTVSNMSPEDSSIYLCSVANRLVETQYFGPGTRLLVL.

This clonotype appeared many times. This chain uses TRBV29-1 with TRBJ2-3; 10 positions match TRBD1. Germline CDR1 and CDR2: SQVTM and ANQGSEA. V shed 4 bases, J shed 4 bases, and the junction held 5 bases outside the gene matches. The CDR3 length is 14 residues. CDR3 amino acids: CSVGETGGADTQYF. The CDR3 bases are TGCAGCGTTGGCGAGACAGGGGGCGCAGATACGCAGTATTTT.

In this sample, this clonotype turned up many times. This chain links TRBV12-3 or TRBV12-4 with TRBJ2-7; tentatively, D is TRBD1 or TRBD2 (5 bases each). V lost 5 bases and J 6 bases, leaving 26 bases between the germline ends. This CDR3 is 17 amino acids long. DNA for the CDR3: TGTGCCAGCAGTCCAGGGCAGTCACGGGGCTCCCGTGGCGAGCAGTACTTC. Its protein product is CASSPGQSRGSRGEQYF.

This clonotype was seen at least ten times. The chain combines TRBV7-9 with TRBJ1-6; 7 bases fit TRBD1. J gave up 7 bases and V 5 bases, and 20 bases lay outside the gene matches. The CDR3 is made up of 19 amino acids. Per germline, CDR1 SEHNR and CDR2 FQNEAQ (reference sequence). The CDR3 coding sequence is TGTGCCAGCAGCCCTATGGGAGGGGGCAGCAAAGAAAGGAATTCACCCCTCCACTTT. Amino acids: CASSPMGGGSKERNSPLHF.

This clonotype was detected many times. The chain links TRBV6-1 to TRBJ1-5, with D perhaps TRBD1 (6 bases). V shed 8 bases and J shed 1 base, with 18 bases lying between them. CDR1 is MNHNS, CDR2 SASEGT, per germline. CDR3 length: 16 residues. The CDR3 DNA sequence: TGTGCCAGCGAGAGGTCCGGGGGGCAGAGCAATCAGCCCCAGCATTTT. It encodes CASERSGGQSNQPQHF.

This clonotype was seen a single time. With a much larger clone just one base away, this may be a read error. V gene TRBV7-9 combines with J gene TRBJ2-1; TRBD2 might be the D (5 bases). Trimming cost V 8 bases and J 5 bases, with 31 bases left between them. Germline V gives CDR1 SEHNR, CDR2 FQNEAQ (reference sequence). This CDR3 is 19 amino acids long. CDR3 nucleotides: TGTGCCAGCTCTTACTCGGGCAGGTCGGGGATCGGAACCAACAATGAGCAGTTCTTC. Protein sequence: CASSYSGRSGIGTNNEQFF.

This clonotype was counted only a few times. V is TRBV6-5 and J is TRBJ2-3, with D possibly being TRBD1 (6 bases). Between the trimmed V and J ends, which lost 2 bases and 4 bases, there was a span of 16 bases. This CDR3 spans 16 amino acids. The germline V gene encodes CDR1 MNHEY and CDR2 SVGAGI. This chain's CDR3 is CASSYGGGKGADTQYF. CDR3 nucleotides: TGTGCCAGCAGTTACGGTGGGGGCAAGGGCGCAGATACGCAGTATTTT.

The chain combines TRBV7-9 with TRBJ1-2, with D uncertain. Between the trimmed V and J ends, which lost 1 base and 4 bases, there was a span of 10 bases. From germline, CDR1 is SEHNR and CDR2 FQNEAQ (reference sequence). The CDR3 contains 14 residues. As DNA, the CDR3 is TGTGCCAGCAGCTTAGAGCCCTTCCCCTATGGCTACACCTTC. It yields the protein CASSLEPFPYGYTF.

J is TRBJ2-3 and V is TRBV9; 7 positions agree with TRBD2. J lost 6 bases, V lost 3 bases, and 7 bases had no gene match. The germline CDR1 and CDR2 sequences are SGDLS and YYNGEE. The CDR3 extends over 14 amino acids. The CDR3 sequence: CASSAGGGSDTQYF. The CDR3, as DNA: TGTGCCAGCAGCGCAGGCGGGGGATCCGATACGCAGTATTTT.

The table lists this clonotype with many counts. This chain uses TRBV10-3 with TRBJ2-3, with TRBD2 matching over 9 bases. Germline trimming cut 2 bases from V and 4 bases from J; bases unmatched to any gene: 10. The length of the CDR3 is 17 residues. Germline CDR1 ENHRY, CDR2 SYGVKD. The CDR3 DNA follows: TGTGCCATCAGTGAGAAGGCGGAGCGGGGGGTAGCAGATACGCAGTATTTT. Encoded protein: CAISEKAERGVADTQYF.

This clonotype was observed many times. The chain joins TRBV2 to TRBJ2-7; D gene ambiguous. V was clipped by 4 bases and J by 3 bases, with 7 bases between them. The CDR3 totals 12 residues. Germline V lookup: CDR1 SNHLY, CDR2 FYNNEI. The CDR3 nucleotides read TGTGCCAGCAGTGCCTGGAGCTACGAGCAGTACTTC. Translation: CASSAWSYEQYF.

V usage is TRBV20-1 and J usage is TRBJ2-5, with TRBD2 identical over 13 bases. The CDR3 extends over 14 amino acids. Unmatched junction bases numbered 6, after V lost 6 bases and J lost 5 bases. Germline V gene lookup returns CDR1 DFQATT and CDR2 SNEGSKA (reference sequence). The CDR3 bases are TGCAGTGCGCTGACTAGCGGGGGGTCGGAGACCCAGTACTTC. Translating it yields CSALTSGGSETQYF.

The rearrangement uses TRBV3-1 and TRBJ1-5, with a weak D call TRBD1 (6 bases). This CDR3 spans 14 amino acids. The ends were cut back, 2 bases at V and 6 bases at J, with 11 bases in the middle. Germline V lookup: CDR1 LGHDT, CDR2 YNNKEL (reference sequence). The CDR3 region is CASSQNPGAQPQHF. CDR3 in DNA: TGTGCCAGCAGCCAAAACCCAGGGGCTCAGCCCCAGCATTTT. The variable domain in full, with the rest retrieved from reference TRBV3-1 and TRBJ1-5, is DTAVSQTPKYLVTQMGNDKSIKCEQNLGHDTMYWYKQDSKKFLKIMFSYNNKELIINETVPNRFSPKSPDKAHLNLHINSLELGDSAVYFCASSQNPGAQPQHFGDGTRLSIL.

This clonotype was seen a handful of times. The chain combines TRBV28 with TRBJ2-7; 7 nucleotides agree with TRBD1. The CDR3 has 15 residues. CDR1 is MDHEN, CDR2 SYDVKM, per germline. The V and J ends lost 5 bases and 3 bases, in that order; junction bases with no gene match: 10. CDR3 nucleotides: TGTGCCAGCAGTGCCCCGGGACAGACCCACTACGAGCAGTACTTC. Translating it yields CASSAPGQTHYEQYF.

Many counts were recorded for this clonotype. This chain links TRBV20-1 with TRBJ2-3; 7 nucleotides agree with TRBD1. The CDR3 extends over 13 amino acids. V trimming: 7 bases; J trimming: 2 bases; junction bases outside the gene matches: 6. The germline gives CDR1 DFQATT, CDR2 SNEGSKA (reference sequence). The CDR3: CSEQGRATDTQYF. The CDR3 bases are TGCAGTGAACAGGGGCGAGCCACAGATACGCAGTATTTT.

A few counts support this clonotype. The chain carries TRBV20-1 and TRBJ1-2; 9 bases align to TRBD1. Germline CDR1 reads DFQATT; CDR2 reads SNEGSKA (reference sequence). V was pared by 6 bases and J by 0 bases, with 8 bases of the junction left unmatched. The CDR3 extends over 15 amino acids. The CDR3 DNA reads TGCAGTGCGCTGGACAGGGGAGGATCTAACTATGGCTACACCTTC. Translating gives CSALDRGGSNYGYTF.

This clonotype was detected only a few times. The genes are TRBV5-4 and TRBJ2-5; unclear D gene. Germline-derived CDR1 and CDR2 are SGHNT and YYREEE (reference sequence). The V gene lost 3 bases and the J gene lost 1 base, with 10 bases spanning the gap. CDR3 length: 14 residues. The CDR3 bases are TGTGCCAGCAGCTCCGGAGCGCGCCAAGAGACCCAGTACTTC. This gives the protein CASSSGARQETQYF.

This clonotype was counted ten times or more. V usage is TRBV5-1 and J usage is TRBJ1-6; 8 bases match TRBD1. Per germline, CDR1 SGHRS and CDR2 YFSETQ. V lost 4 bases, J lost 15 bases, and 18 bases stayed unmatched. The CDR3 extends over 16 amino acids. The CDR3 coding sequence is TGCGCCAGCAGCGAGGGCCCTCAGGGGGCGGTTGGTCACCTCCACTTT. This translates into CASSEGPQGAVGHLHF.

The rearrangement uses TRBV5-1 and TRBJ1-1; possibly TRBD1 for D (5 bases). The V end was cut by 2 bases, the J end by 6 bases, with 17 bases between. The CDR3 sequence is 15 residues long. The V gene's germline CDR1 is SGHRS and CDR2 YFSETQ. CDR3 region: CASSFVGKEGPEAFF. CDR3 DNA sequence: TGCGCCAGCAGCTTTGTGGGAAAGGAGGGACCTGAAGCTTTCTTT.

V usage is TRBV7-2 and J usage is TRBJ1-3; 8 nucleotides align to TRBD1. J lost 4 bases, V lost 3 bases, and 2 bases had no gene match. The germline V gene encodes CDR1 SGHTA and CDR2 FQGNSA. The CDR3 extends over 14 amino acids. As DNA, the CDR3 is TGTGCCAGCAGCTTTGGGACAGGAGGAAACACCATATATTTT. Translating it yields CASSFGTGGNTIYF.